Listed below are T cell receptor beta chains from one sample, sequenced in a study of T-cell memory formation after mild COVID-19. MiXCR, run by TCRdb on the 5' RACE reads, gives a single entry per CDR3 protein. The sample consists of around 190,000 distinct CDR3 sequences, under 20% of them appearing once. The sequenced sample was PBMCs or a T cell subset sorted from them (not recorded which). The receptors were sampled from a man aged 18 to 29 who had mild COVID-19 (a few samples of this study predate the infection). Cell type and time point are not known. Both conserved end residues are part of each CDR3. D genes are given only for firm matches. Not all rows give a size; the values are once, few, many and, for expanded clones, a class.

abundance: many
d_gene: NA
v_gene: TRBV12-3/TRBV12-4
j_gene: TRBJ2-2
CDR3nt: TGTGCCAGCAGTTTAGCAGGAGGTCACTCGAACACCGGGGAGCTGTTTTTT
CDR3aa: CASSLAGGHSNTGELFF

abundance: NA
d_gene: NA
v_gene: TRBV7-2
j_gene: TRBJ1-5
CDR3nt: TGTGCCAGCAGCTTAGTCGGGGTTACAGGGACTCAGCCCCAGCATTTT
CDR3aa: CASSLVGVTGTQPQHF

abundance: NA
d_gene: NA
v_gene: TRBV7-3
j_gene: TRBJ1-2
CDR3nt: TGTGCCAGCAGCTTAGGTCCGGGGGCCTATGGCTACACCTTC
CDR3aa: CASSLGPGAYGYTF

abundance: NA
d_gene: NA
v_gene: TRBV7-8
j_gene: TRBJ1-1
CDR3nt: TGTGCCAGCAGCGGAAGGACAGCCATGAACACTGAAGCTTTCTTT
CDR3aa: CASSGRTAMNTEAFF

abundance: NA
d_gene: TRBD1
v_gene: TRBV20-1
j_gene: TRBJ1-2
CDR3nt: TGCAGTGCTTGGGACAGGGGAATCTATGGCTACACCTTC
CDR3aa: CSAWDRGIYGYTF

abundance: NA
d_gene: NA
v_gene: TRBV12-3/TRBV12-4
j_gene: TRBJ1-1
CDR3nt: TGTGCCAGCAGTGGGCGAAGAGGGGAAGCTTTCTTT
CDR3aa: CASSGRRGEAFF

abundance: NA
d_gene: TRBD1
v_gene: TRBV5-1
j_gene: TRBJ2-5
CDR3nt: TGCGCCAGCAGCTTGGGGACAGGGCCTGAGACCCAGTACTTC
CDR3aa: CASSLGTGPETQYF

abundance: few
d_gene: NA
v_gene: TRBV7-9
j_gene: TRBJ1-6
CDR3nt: TGTGCCAGCAGCTTCGGATCACCCCTCCACTTT
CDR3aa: CASSFGSPLHF

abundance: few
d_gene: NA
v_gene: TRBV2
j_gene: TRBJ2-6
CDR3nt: TGTGCCAGCAGTGAAGCCTTTCTTGGGGCCAACGTCCTGACTTTC
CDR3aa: CASSEAFLGANVLTF

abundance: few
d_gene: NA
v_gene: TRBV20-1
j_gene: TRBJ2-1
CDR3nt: TGCAGTGCTAGAGACGGAGCGAGAGTATACGATGAGCAGTTCTTC
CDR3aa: CSARDGARVYDEQFF